These 22 T cell receptor beta chains were all obtained from the same sample, sequenced in a study of early T cells in non-severe SARS-CoV-2 infection. Via MiXCR, TCRdb re-called the 5' RACE reads, giving one row per CDR3 protein. The sample lists tens of thousands of distinct CDR3 sequences, 11% to 15% seen once, with about 3% in the top ten. The specimen was whole blood. The receptor source for this set is an adult who was a healthcare worker with PCR-confirmed SARS-CoV-2 infection or an uninfected control (not recorded which).

This clonotype has just a few counts. This chain uses TRBV7-2 with TRBJ1-2; tentative D call: TRBD1 (6 bases). V was clipped by 3 bases and J by 0 bases, with 14 bases between them. Germline CDR1 reads SGHTA; CDR2 reads FQGNSA. The CDR3 contains 16 residues. DNA for the CDR3: TGTGCCAGCAGCTTCGACTGGACAGCAGCTAACTATGGCTACACCTTC. It encodes CASSFDWTAANYGYTF.

The chain employs TRBV10-1 and TRBJ2-1; 10 bases line up with TRBD2. CDR1 is WNHNN and CDR2 is SYGVQD in the germline V gene (reference sequence). The trim removed 3 bases at V and 5 bases at J, leaving 4 bases unmatched. The CDR3 has 15 amino acids. The CDR3 region has the DNA TGCGCCAGCAGTGATCCTAGCGGGGGACACAATGAGCAGTTCTTC. This encodes CASSDPSGGHNEQFF.

The chain combines TRBV4-2 with TRBJ2-5; D may match TRBD1 or TRBD2 (5 bases each). The CDR3 runs to 13 residues. Per germline, CDR1 LGHNA and CDR2 YNFKEQ. V lost 4 bases, J lost 5 bases, and 11 bases lay in between. CDR3 coding DNA: TGTGCCAGCAGCCCGACCTGGGGGGAGACCCAGTACTTC. It yields the protein CASSPTWGETQYF.

This clonotype was detected only a few times. This chain connects TRBV29-1 to TRBJ2-7; maybe TRBD1 (6 bases). V gave up 3 bases and J gave up 5 bases, with 8 bases separating them. Looked up from germline, CDR1 is SQVTM and CDR2 is ANQGSEA. The CDR3 loop spans 11 amino acids. The CDR3 is CSVDSGDEQYF. The CDR3, as DNA: TGCAGCGTTGATTCAGGGGACGAGCAGTACTTC.

This clonotype was seen ten or more times. The chain recombines TRBV20-1 with TRBJ2-3, with 9 bases aligning to TRBD2. The V gene's germline CDR1 is DFQATT and CDR2 SNEGSKA (reference sequence). This CDR3 is 15 amino acids long. Unmatched junction bases numbered 14, after V lost 7 bases and J lost 6 bases. The CDR3 is CSVNLPGLAFDTQYF. CDR3 bases: TGCAGTGTTAATCTTCCGGGACTAGCTTTTGATACGCAGTATTTT.

This clonotype was recorded at least ten times. This rearrangement joins TRBV7-9 to TRBJ1-1; D not certain. Deletions cut 1 base from V and 1 base from J, with 7 bases between. The CDR3 covers 14 residues. Germline CDR1 SEHNR, CDR2 FQNEAQ (reference sequence). For the CDR3, the DNA is TGTGCCAGCAGCTTAGGGGCAGAGAACACTGAAGCTTTCTTT. The encoded protein is CASSLGAENTEAFF.

The count of this clonotype is one. V usage is TRBV7-8 and J usage is TRBJ1-1; D not resolved. V was cut by 6 bases and J by 1 base, with 18 bases left in between. Germline V gene sequence: CDR1 SGHVS, CDR2 FQNEAQ. This CDR3 spans 16 amino acids. CDR3: CASRPSVPGGNTEAFF. Written as DNA, the CDR3 is TGTGCCAGCAGGCCGTCGGTGCCGGGAGGGAACACTGAAGCTTTCTTT.

This clonotype occurred many times. The chain links TRBV15 to TRBJ1-1, with D maybe TRBD1 (6 bases). The V gene's germline CDR1 is LNHNV and CDR2 YYDKDF (reference sequence). The CDR3 runs 14 residues. Trimming shortened V by 5 bases and J by 2 bases, and 12 bases separated the two germline ends. The CDR3 protein is CATSRDTLNTEAFF. In DNA, the CDR3 is TGTGCCACCAGCCGGGACACCTTAAACACTGAAGCTTTCTTT.

The CDR3 is CASSLEYNEQFF. The CDR3 DNA follows: TGCGCCAGCAGCCTAGAATACAATGAGCAGTTCTTC. V gene TRBV4-1 combines with J gene TRBJ2-1, with D unresolved. Germline V lookup: CDR1 MGHRA, CDR2 YSYEKL. The V end was cut by 4 bases, the J end by 4 bases, with 5 bases between. The CDR3 runs to 12 residues.

There are a few counts of this clonotype. The chain combines TRBV5-6 with TRBJ1-1, with 7 bases lining up with TRBD1. This CDR3 region has 14 residues. The V gene's germline CDR1 is SGHDT and CDR2 YYEEEE. J gave up 4 bases and V 2 bases, and 5 bases lay outside the gene matches. The CDR3 DNA reads TGTGCCAGCAGCTTTGGGACAGAAGGCACTGAAGCTTTCTTT. It encodes CASSFGTEGTEAFF.

The sample holds many counts of this clonotype. J is TRBJ2-7 and V is TRBV20-1; 16 bases are a match to TRBD2. The germline gives CDR1 DFQATT, CDR2 SNEGSKA (reference sequence). V lost 4 bases and J lost 7; bases outside the gene matches: 7. CDR3 size: 15 residues. The CDR3 is CSAIPGTSGRGEQYF. In nucleotides, the CDR3 is TGCAGTGCTATCCCCGGGACTAGCGGGAGGGGTGAGCAGTACTTC.

The chain employs TRBV6-4 and TRBJ2-1; TRBD2 matches 10 bases. The junction had 5 bases not matched to a gene; V was cut back by 0 bases and J by 6 bases. Germline lookup yields CDR1 MRHNA and CDR2 SNTAGT. There are 16 residues in the CDR3. CDR3 DNA: TGTGCCAGCAGTGACTCGCCCAGCGGGGGGGGCAATGAGCAGTTCTTC. Translation: CASSDSPSGGGNEQFF.

The chain joins TRBV9 to TRBJ2-3, with TRBD2 identical over 8 bases. There are 15 residues in the CDR3. CDR1 and CDR2 (germline): SGDLS, YYNGEE. V was clipped by 4 bases and J by 10 bases; unmatched bases: 14. This CDR3 reads CASSFSAAGEGAQYF. The CDR3 DNA is TGTGCCAGCAGCTTCTCGGCAGCGGGGGAAGGGGCGCAGTATTTT.

Many counts were recorded for this clonotype. The chain uses TRBV18 and TRBJ2-1, with 9 bases fitting TRBD1. The V segment lost 9 bases and the J segment 4 bases; nucleotides outside the gene matches: 7. Per germline, CDR1 KGHSH and CDR2 LQKENI. This CDR3 has 14 amino acids. The CDR3 DNA follows: TGTGCCAGTGAACCGGGACAGGGATACAATGAGCAGTTCTTC. Translating gives CASEPGQGYNEQFF.

In its sample, this clonotype was seen many times. The rearrangement links TRBV29-1 to TRBJ1-2; 7 bases fit TRBD1. CDR1 is SQVTM and CDR2 is ANQGSEA in the germline V gene. V dropped 5 bases and J dropped 5; count of bases not matched to a gene: 14. This CDR3 has 15 residues. CDR3: CSVSRGSGGGYGYTF. In DNA, the CDR3 is TGCAGCGTTTCCAGGGGGTCGGGCGGCGGGTATGGCTACACCTTC.

This clonotype was counted only a few times. The rearrangement joins TRBV7-9 to TRBJ2-3; D remains ambiguous. Trimming removed 3 bases at V and 3 bases at J, with 10 bases between. The CDR3 consists of 14 residues. Germline V gene lookup returns CDR1 SEHNR and CDR2 FQNEAQ (reference sequence). CDR3 bases: TGTGCCAGCAGCTTTTCAGACTGGACAGATACGCAGTATTTT. This sequence encodes CASSFSDWTDTQYF.

This clonotype came up many times. This chain connects TRBV10-2 to TRBJ1-3; the match to TRBD1 covers 8 bases. The CDR3 extends over 14 amino acids. V was clipped by 8 bases and J by 3 bases; unmatched bases: 6. The germline CDR1 and CDR2 sequences are WSHSY and SAAADI. CDR3 DNA sequence: TGCGCCAGCGCCGGACAGGGAAATGGAAACACCATATATTTT. This encodes CASAGQGNGNTIYF.

The rearrangement uses TRBV6-5 and TRBJ2-7, with D possibly matching TRBD2 (6 bases). Trimming took off 8 bases at V and 2 bases at J, with 10 bases between the two ends. Germline CDR1 and CDR2: MNHEY and SVGAGI. The CDR3 length is 12 residues. The CDR3: CASRDFTYEQYF. CDR3 nucleotide sequence: TGTGCCAGCCGGGACTTTACCTACGAGCAGTACTTC.

This clonotype was seen many times. The V call is TRBV7-9, the J call TRBJ2-7, with TRBD1 matching over 8 bases. CDR3 length: 15 amino acids. J gave up 0 bases and V 7 bases, and 8 bases lay outside the gene matches. Looked up from germline, CDR1 is SEHNR and CDR2 is FQNEAQ (reference sequence). CDR3 bases: TGTGCCAGCACCGTAGGACAGGGAGGCTCCTACGAGCAGTACTTC. It yields the protein CASTVGQGGSYEQYF.

Notes on this clonotype: A much larger clone lies a single base off, so this may be a read error. V is TRBV7-6 and J is TRBJ2-7; tentative D call: TRBD2 (5 bases). Germline V CDR1 and CDR2: SGHVS, FNYEAQ. The CDR3 runs to 13 residues. The DNA of the CDR3 is TGTGTCAGCAGCTTTGAAGGCGGGTGCGAGCAGTACTTC. Translated: CVSSFEGGCEQYF. The variable domain in full, with the rest retrieved from reference TRBV7-6 and TRBJ2-7, is GAGVSQSPRYKVTKRGQDVALRCDPISGHVSLYWYRQALGQGPEFLTYFNYEAQQDKSGLPNDRFSAERPEGSISTLTIQRTEQRDSAMYRCVSSFEGGCEQYFGPGTRLTVT.

This clonotype was found a few times. This chain joins TRBV2 and TRBJ2-7; 8 bases align to TRBD1. CDR3 size: 14 residues. V was pared by 1 base and J by 4 bases, with 3 bases of the junction left unmatched. Germline CDR1 is SNHLY and CDR2 is FYNNEI. The CDR3 protein is CASSEGQGAYEQYF. DNA for the CDR3: TGTGCCAGCAGTGAAGGGCAGGGGGCGTACGAGCAGTACTTC. Complete variable domain (other parts from reference TRBV2 and TRBJ2-7): EPEVTQTPSHQVTQMGQEVILRCVPISNHLYFYWYRQILGQKVEFLVSFYNNEISEKSEIFDDQFSVERPDGSNFTLKIRSTKLEDSAMYFCASSEGQGAYEQYFGPGTRLTVT.

This clonotype was counted ten times or more. The V and J genes are TRBV12-3 or TRBV12-4 and TRBJ2-5; D is unclear. The CDR3 runs to 13 residues. Trimming left V 6 bases short and J 5 bases short, with 13 bases between. CDR3 in amino acids: CASRDWARETQYF. CDR3 sequence (DNA): TGTGCCAGCAGAGACTGGGCGCGCGAGACCCAGTACTTC.